This T cell receptor (beta chain) is drawn from a study of cytomegalovirus exposure and HLA in healthy donors. J gave up 6 bases and V 7 bases, and 6 bases lay outside the gene matches. The germline V gene encodes CDR1 SGHRS and CDR2 YFSETQ. The CDR3 is 13 amino acids. The study ran its PCR with 60 Vbeta and 13 Jbeta primers. As handled by the study authors: In a later analysis, about 11 million of around 75 million unique beta chains occurred in at least two donors. Profiling relied on immunoSEQ multiplex PCR, and the TCRdb table lists in-frame clones only, not all of them. V and J calls and clone size are as listed in that table; D and trimming were resolved from the DNA. The data contain 120,000 or so clones, roughly three quarters of them singletons. Regarding this clone: Antigen unknown.

Although they were nominally healthy when sampled, donors likely had unrecorded immune exposures. General study findings and limits: Immune exposure information comprised only CMV serostatus.

The chain recombines TRBV5-1 with TRBJ2-2; 7 nucleotides match TRBD1. The receptor's source is a man between 50 and 59 years old in good health and CMV-seropositive. The specimen sequenced was PBMCs. The CDR3 reads CASQADRSGELFF. In nucleotides, the CDR3 is TGCGCCAGCCAGGCGGACAGGTCCGGGGAGCTGTTTTTT.